Listed below are T cell receptor beta chains from one sample, sequenced in a study of early T cells in non-severe SARS-CoV-2 infection. TCRdb redid the calling of the 5' RACE reads with MiXCR, one entry per CDR3 protein. Altogether more than 60,000 distinct CDR3 sequences are present, more than 4% being singletons, with the ten largest covering roughly 5%. Input material: whole blood. The receptors here all came from an adult who was a healthcare worker with PCR-confirmed SARS-CoV-2 infection or an uninfected control (not recorded which). The CDR3 runs from the conserved cysteine through the conserved F or W. Fields, in order: V gene, D gene, clone size, CDR3 length, J gene, CDR3 protein, CDR3 DNA. A D gene is named only where the DNA matches it firmly. The size entry is marked missing in some rows and otherwise reads once, few, many or a size class.

TRBV20-1,NA,NA,16,TRBJ1-1,CSAYPSDSRGNTEAFF,TGCAGTGCTTATCCCTCTGATTCCAGGGGCAACACTGAAGCTTTCTTT
TRBV6-1,TRBD1,many,13,TRBJ1-5,CATWTGDGQPQHF,TGTGCCACCTGGACAGGGGATGGGCAGCCCCAGCATTTT
TRBV2,NA,many,13,TRBJ2-7,CAGTGTTSYEQYF,TGTGCCGGCACCGGGACAACCTCCTACGAGCAGTACTTC
TRBV7-2,NA,many,13,TRBJ2-1,CASSLALGYEQFF,TGTGCCAGCAGCTTAGCGCTCGGCTATGAGCAGTTCTTC
TRBV5-1,NA,once,16,TRBJ1-3,CASSLADRSSGNTIYF,TGCGCCAGCAGCTTGGCCGACAGGTCATCTGGAAACACCATATATTTT
TRBV6-1,NA,few,15,TRBJ2-1,CASSAFTGSYNEQFF,TGTGCCAGCAGTGCGTTTACGGGATCCTACAATGAGCAGTTCTTC
TRBV20-1,NA,NA,16,TRBJ1-1,CSARGGIIRSGTEAFF,TGCAGTGCTAGAGGTGGAATTATTAGGTCGGGGACTGAAGCTTTCTTT
TRBV10-3,NA,many,15,TRBJ2-2,CAISDLDRKAGELFF,TGTGCCATCAGTGATTTGGACCGCAAGGCCGGGGAGCTGTTTTTT
TRBV5-1,NA,few,18,TRBJ2-6,CASSLGHTPDSGANVLTF,TGCGCCAGCAGCTTGGGACATACACCTGACTCTGGGGCCAACGTCCTGACTTTC
TRBV24-1,TRBD2,NA,15,TRBJ2-1,CATSVGASGSDEQFF,TGTGCCACCAGTGTGGGTGCTAGCGGGAGCGATGAGCAGTTCTTC
TRBV19,TRBD1,NA,17,TRBJ2-2,CASSTRSTGRKAGELFF,TGTGCCAGTAGTACCAGATCGACAGGGAGAAAAGCCGGGGAGCTGTTTTTT
TRBV7-8,TRBD2,NA,15,TRBJ2-1,CASSLDRTRDNEQFF,TGTGCCAGCAGCTTAGATCGGACTAGGGACAATGAGCAGTTCTTC
TRBV7-2,NA,many,14,TRBJ2-7,CASSSDLFHYEQYF,TGTGCCAGCAGCTCTGACCTATTCCACTACGAGCAGTACTTC
TRBV7-9,TRBD2,many,18,TRBJ2-1,CASSPPPSSGRAYNEQFF,TGTGCCAGCAGCCCGCCCCCCTCTAGCGGGAGGGCATACAATGAGCAGTTCTTC
TRBV4-1,NA,many,14,TRBJ1-1,CASSQPARNWEAFF,TGCGCCAGCAGCCAACCAGCTCGAAACTGGGAAGCTTTCTTT
TRBV24-1,NA,few,16,TRBJ2-7,CATSDLYSGTEPEQYF,TGTGCCACCAGTGATTTGTACTCCGGGACCGAGCCCGAGCAGTACTTC
TRBV21-1,NA,many,14,TRBJ1-1,CASTTTGALMGAFF,TGTGCCAGCACAACGACCGGGGCACTTATGGGAGCTTTCTTT
TRBV24-1,NA,many,11,TRBJ1-1,CATSPTSEAFF,TGTGCCACTTCACCCACCAGTGAAGCTTTCTTT
TRBV10-2,TRBD2,many,19,TRBJ2-3,CASSAPGGTGLAGTDTQYF,TGCGCCAGCAGTGCTCCAGGGGGCACGGGACTAGCGGGGACAGATACGCAGTATTTT
TRBV4-1,NA,NA,15,TRBJ1-3,CASSQERTDGNTIYF,TGCGCCAGCAGCCAAGAGAGGACGGACGGAAACACCATATATTTT
TRBV7-9,TRBD1,NA,15,TRBJ1-1,CASSIPTGANTEAFF,TGTGCCAGCAGCATACCAACAGGGGCGAACACTGAAGCTTTCTTT
TRBV3-1,NA,NA,13,TRBJ2-1,CASSQVNGNEQFF,TGTGCCAGCAGCCAAGTAAACGGTAATGAGCAGTTCTTC
TRBV24-1,TRBD2,many,17,TRBJ2-5,CATSDPATGGYQETQYF,TGTGCCACCAGTGATCCAGCAACGGGGGGATACCAAGAGACCCAGTACTTC
TRBV5-5,TRBD2,NA,15,TRBJ2-3,CASAGLAGPTDTQYF,TGTGCCAGCGCGGGACTAGCGGGGCCCACAGATACGCAGTATTTT
TRBV5-4,NA,few,13,TRBJ1-2,CASSLQEDYGYTF,TGTGCCAGCAGCCTACAAGAGGATTATGGCTACACCTTC
TRBV7-9,NA,NA,15,TRBJ1-2,CASSLMERGIYGYTF,TGTGCCAGCAGCTTAATGGAAAGGGGGATCTATGGCTACACCTTC
TRBV5-1,NA,few,16,TRBJ2-3,CASSFTGRPSTDTQYF,TGCGCCAGCAGCTTTACCGGACGGCCTAGCACAGATACGCAGTATTTT
TRBV10-3,TRBD2,few,14,TRBJ2-7,CAINGGLATREQYF,TGTGCCATCAACGGGGGACTAGCAACTCGCGAGCAGTACTTC
TRBV11-2,NA,many,11,TRBJ2-4,CASSQRNIQYF,TGTGCCAGCAGCCAACGGAACATTCAGTACTTC
TRBV14,NA,once,14,TRBJ2-7,CATQPNSNSYEQYF,TGTGCCACCCAACCCAACAGCAACTCCTACGAGCAGTACTTC
TRBV20-1,NA,NA,13,TRBJ2-7,CSARELRVYEQYF,TGCAGTGCTAGAGAACTAAGGGTTTACGAGCAGTACTTC
TRBV5-1,TRBD2,many,16,TRBJ2-2,CASSLEGLADTGELFF,TGCGCCAGCAGCTTGGAAGGACTAGCGGACACCGGGGAGCTGTTTTTT
TRBV20-1,TRBD2,NA,13,TRBJ2-1,CRVTSGRTNEQFF,TGCAGGGTAACTAGCGGGAGGACCAATGAGCAGTTCTTC
TRBV4-3,NA,many,14,TRBJ1-1,CASSQGRYDTEAFF,TGCGCCAGCAGCCAAGGCAGGTACGACACTGAAGCTTTCTTT
TRBV5-1,TRBD2,NA,15,TRBJ2-1,CASSFGTSGNNEQFF,TGCGCCAGCAGTTTCGGGACTAGCGGAAACAATGAGCAGTTCTTC
TRBV11-2,TRBD2,few,18,TRBJ2-1,CASSSPAGGVLHYNEQFF,TGTGCCAGCAGCTCGCCAGCGGGGGGGGTATTACATTACAATGAGCAGTTCTTC
TRBV6-5,TRBD1,many,15,TRBJ2-2,CASRAGGKRTGELFF,TGTGCCAGCAGAGCAGGGGGCAAGAGAACCGGGGAGCTGTTTTTT
TRBV19,TRBD1,many,13,TRBJ2-1,CASSTKQGLDQFF,TGTGCCAGTAGCACCAAACAGGGGCTGGATCAGTTCTTC
TRBV12-3/TRBV12-4,NA,NA,11,TRBJ2-7,CASCRSYEQYF,TGTGCCAGCTGTCGTTCCTACGAGCAGTACTTC
TRBV29-1,TRBD1,many,14,TRBJ2-3,CSVVQGLSTDTQYF,TGCAGCGTTGTACAGGGGCTTAGCACAGATACGCAGTATTTT